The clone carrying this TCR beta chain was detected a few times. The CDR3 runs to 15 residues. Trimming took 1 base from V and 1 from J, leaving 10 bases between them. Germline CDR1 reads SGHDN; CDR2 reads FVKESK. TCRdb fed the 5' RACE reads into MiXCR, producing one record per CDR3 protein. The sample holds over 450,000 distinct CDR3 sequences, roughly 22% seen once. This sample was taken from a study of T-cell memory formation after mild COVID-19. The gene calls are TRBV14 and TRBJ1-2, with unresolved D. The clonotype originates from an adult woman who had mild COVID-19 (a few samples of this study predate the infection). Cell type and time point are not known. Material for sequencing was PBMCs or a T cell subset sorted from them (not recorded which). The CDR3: CASSQGLQFNYGYTF. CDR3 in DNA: TGTGCCAGCAGCCAAGGTCTACAGTTTAACTATGGCTACACCTTC.